Below, one TCR beta chain is given with its context. No antigen is known for it. No base quality information exists; no much larger clone differs at one position. The data originate from a study of blood T cell repertoires in COVID-19 (dated by TCRdb to 2019 to 2021). About the full investigation: Collaborator samples came from the United States, Italy and Spain and covered acute and convalescent phases of COVID-19. The sample metadata nearly always contained a de-identified subject ID, COVID-19 status, age in years and sex. The samples were drawn from the first 160 participants of the ongoing ImmuneRACE study and from 950 to 1,500 subjects provided by 6 global collaborators. Where HLA class I and class II types were available, the types were taken from metadata supplied by the sample provider, not from assay-based typing. The repertoires were made available in a free public database intended to serve as a resource for research on the immune response to SARS-CoV-2. Deeply sampled blood TCRbeta repertoires from subjects exposed to, actively infected with, or recovered from COVID-19 were included in the dataset. The material from the prospective study consisted of cDNA or gDNA derived from T cells, B-cell-depleted T cells, or PBMCs.

Participants in the prospective study were enrolled through a virtual design, were aged about 18 to 90 years, and lived in 24 United States geographic areas. In the prospective study, cohorts were assigned on the basis of participant-reported clinical history obtained from a screening survey and a study questionnaire. Recovered participants in ImmuneRACE Cohort 3 were defined by two consecutive negative NP/OP PCR tests, clearance by a healthcare professional, or resolution of symptoms. In the prospective study, whole blood, serum and a nasopharyngeal or oropharyngeal swab were collected from each participant by mobile phlebotomists. Over a roughly 2-month period, participants in the prospective study had the option of providing additional blood draws and questionnaires. Before DNA extraction, blood samples from the prospective study were shipped at room temperature or frozen. CDR1 and CDR2 are drawn from the germline V gene: SGHDT, YYEEEE. Its CDR3 holds 16 amino acids, cysteine through phenylalanine. Just the 48-base CDR3 DNA is kept, in frame starting at base 1. Germline trimming: 0 bases from V, 3 bases from J; junction bases outside gene matches: 6.

The study at large found these results: Clinical and demographic metadata were provided uncurated, with the amount varying by source and participant.

The immunoSEQ Assay, a bias-controlled multiplex PCR, was used to amplify TCRbeta CDR3 regions from genomic DNA. Regarding the original processing steps: The number of nucleated cells in each sample was estimated from the amplification of reference gene primers within the assay. To quantify the absolute abundance of each unique TCRbeta CDR3 rearrangement, sequence reads were collapsed and filtered. For each sample, productive Simpson clonality was calculated as the square root of Simpson's diversity index across productive rearrangements. The table was pulled from immuneACCESS by TCRdb, which kept in-frame rearrangements only. Such tables lose some clones; where checked, under half of the loss comes from unresolved V genes, and the rest has no known cause. The V and J calls and clone size were taken over from that table, and D and trimming were inferred from the DNA. For this sample there are about 310,000 clones; around nine tenths appear just once. Roughly 8.9% of the sample lies in the top ten.

In this chain, TRBV5-6 is recombined with TRBJ1-2; the central 9 bases match TRBD1. This TCR came from a woman aged 40 to 50 who had recovered from COVID-19. Material for sequencing was PBMCs or T cells enriched from blood (not recorded which). DNA sequence: TGTGCCAGCAGCTTGGAAACAGGGGGCCCCTACTATGGCTACACCTTC. Its translation reads: CASSLETGGPYYGYTF.